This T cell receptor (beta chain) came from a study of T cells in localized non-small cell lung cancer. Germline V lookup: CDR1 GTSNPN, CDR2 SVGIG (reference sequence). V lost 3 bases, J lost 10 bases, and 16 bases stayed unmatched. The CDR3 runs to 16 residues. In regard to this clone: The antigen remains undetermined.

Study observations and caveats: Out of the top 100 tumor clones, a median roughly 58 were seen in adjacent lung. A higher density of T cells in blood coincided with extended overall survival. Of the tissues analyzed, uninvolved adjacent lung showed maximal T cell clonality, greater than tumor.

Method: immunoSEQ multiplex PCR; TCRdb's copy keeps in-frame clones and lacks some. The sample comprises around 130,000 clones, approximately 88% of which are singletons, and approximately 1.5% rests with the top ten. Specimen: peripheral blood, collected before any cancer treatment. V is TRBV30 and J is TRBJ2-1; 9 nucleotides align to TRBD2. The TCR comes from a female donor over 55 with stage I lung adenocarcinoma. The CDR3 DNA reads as TGTGCCTGGAGCGCAGGCCGGGGACTAGCTATCGCGGAGCAGTTCTTC. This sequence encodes CAWSAGRGLAIAEQFF. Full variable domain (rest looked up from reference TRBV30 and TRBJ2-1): SQTIHQWPATLVQPVGSPLSLECTVEGTSNPNLYWYRQAAGRGLQLLFYSVGIGQISSEVPQNLSASRPQDRQFILSSKKLLLSDSGFYLCAWSAGRGLAIAEQFFGPGTRLTVL.